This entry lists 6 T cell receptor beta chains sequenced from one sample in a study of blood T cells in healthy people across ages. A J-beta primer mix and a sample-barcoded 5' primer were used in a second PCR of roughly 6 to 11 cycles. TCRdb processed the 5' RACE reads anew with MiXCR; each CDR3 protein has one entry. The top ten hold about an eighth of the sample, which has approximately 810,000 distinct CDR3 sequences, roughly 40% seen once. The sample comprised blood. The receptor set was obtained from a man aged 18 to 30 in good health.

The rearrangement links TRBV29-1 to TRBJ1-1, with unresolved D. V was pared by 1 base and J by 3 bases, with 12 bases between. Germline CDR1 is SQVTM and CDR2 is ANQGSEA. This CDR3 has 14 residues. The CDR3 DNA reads TGCAGCGTTGAAGTCATCGACCGATACACTGAAGCTTTCTTT. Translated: CSVEVIDRYTEAFF.

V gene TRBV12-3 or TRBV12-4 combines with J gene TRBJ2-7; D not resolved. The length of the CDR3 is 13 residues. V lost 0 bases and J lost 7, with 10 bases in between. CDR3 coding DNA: TGTGCCAGCAGTTTAGCGCTCGTTGATGAGCAGTACTTC. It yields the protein CASSLALVDEQYF.

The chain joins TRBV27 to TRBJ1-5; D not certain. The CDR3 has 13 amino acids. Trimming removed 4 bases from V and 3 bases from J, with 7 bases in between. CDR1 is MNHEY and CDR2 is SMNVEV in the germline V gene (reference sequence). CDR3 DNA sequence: TGTGCCAGCAGTTATTCAGTCAATCAGCCCCAGCATTTT. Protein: CASSYSVNQPQHF.

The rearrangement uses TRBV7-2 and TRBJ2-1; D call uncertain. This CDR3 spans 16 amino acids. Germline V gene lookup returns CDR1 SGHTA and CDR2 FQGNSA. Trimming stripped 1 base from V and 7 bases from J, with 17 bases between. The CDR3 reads CASSLGVDKGYNEQFF. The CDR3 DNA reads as TGTGCCAGCAGCTTAGGTGTTGATAAGGGATATAATGAGCAGTTCTTC.

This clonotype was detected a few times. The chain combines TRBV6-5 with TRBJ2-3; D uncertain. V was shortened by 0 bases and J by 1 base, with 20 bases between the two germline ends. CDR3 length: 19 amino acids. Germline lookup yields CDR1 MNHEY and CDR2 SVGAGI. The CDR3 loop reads CASSYSRTNLEDGTDTQYF. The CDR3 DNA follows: TGTGCCAGCAGTTACTCGAGGACGAATTTAGAGGACGGCACAGATACGCAGTATTTT.

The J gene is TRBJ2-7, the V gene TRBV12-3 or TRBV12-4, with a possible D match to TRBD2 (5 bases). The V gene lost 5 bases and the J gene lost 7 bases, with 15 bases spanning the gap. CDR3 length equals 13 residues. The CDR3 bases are TGTGCCAGCAGTCTCGGGGTTGACAATGAGCAGTACTTC. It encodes CASSLGVDNEQYF.